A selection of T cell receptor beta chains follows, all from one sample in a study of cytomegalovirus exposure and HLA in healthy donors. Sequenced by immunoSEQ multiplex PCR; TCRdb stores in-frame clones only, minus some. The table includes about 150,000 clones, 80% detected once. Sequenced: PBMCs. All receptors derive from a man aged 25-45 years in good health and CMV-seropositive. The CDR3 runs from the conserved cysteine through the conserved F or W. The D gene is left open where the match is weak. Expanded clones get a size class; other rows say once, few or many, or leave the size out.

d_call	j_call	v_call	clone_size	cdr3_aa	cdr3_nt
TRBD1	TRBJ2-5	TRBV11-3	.	CASSLSTGVGETQYF	TGTGCCAGCAGCTTGAGTACAGGGGTTGGAGAGACCCAGTACTTC
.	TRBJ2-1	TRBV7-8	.	CASSARVGGYNEQFF	TGTGCCAGCAGCGCCCGGGTCGGAGGTTACAATGAGCAGTTCTTC
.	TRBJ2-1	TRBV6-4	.	CASSQIPQGNEQFF	TGTGCCAGCAGCCAAATCCCTCAGGGGAATGAGCAGTTCTTC
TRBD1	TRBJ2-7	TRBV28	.	CASRGGQDYYEQYF	TGTGCCAGCAGGGGGGGACAGGATTATTACGAGCAGTACTTC
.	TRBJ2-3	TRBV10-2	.	CASSDLGAGTDTQYF	TGCGCCAGCAGTGATCTGGGGGCCGGCACAGATACGCAGTATTTT
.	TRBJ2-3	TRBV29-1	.	CSVEELASPDTQYF	TGCAGCGTTGAGGAGTTGGCTAGTCCAGATACGCAGTATTTT
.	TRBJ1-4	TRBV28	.	CASREGGTNEKLFF	TGTGCCAGCAGGGAGGGGGGGACTAATGAAAAACTGTTTTTT
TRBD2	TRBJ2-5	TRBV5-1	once	CASSLESGRWRETQYF	TGCGCCAGCAGCTTGGAAAGCGGGAGATGGAGAGAGACCCAGTACTTC
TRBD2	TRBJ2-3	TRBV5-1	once	CASSLWGTSGSPDTQYF	TGCGCCAGCAGCTTGTGGGGGACTAGCGGGAGCCCAGATACGCAGTATTTT
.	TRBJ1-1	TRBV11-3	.	CASSLGLDTEAFF	TGTGCCAGCAGCTTAGGACTGGACACTGAAGCTTTCTTT
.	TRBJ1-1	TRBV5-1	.	CASSFAGVGNTEAFF	TGCGCCAGCAGCTTCGCAGGGGTCGGGAACACTGAAGCTTTCTTT
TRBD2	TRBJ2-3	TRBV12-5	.	CASGLDLAGAVGAQYF	TGTGCTAGTGGTTTGGATCTAGCGGGAGCTGTTGGGGCGCAGTATTTT
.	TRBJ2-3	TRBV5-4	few	CASSLAARGSTDTQYF	TGTGCCAGCAGCTTGGCAGCTCGGGGAAGCACAGATACGCAGTATTTT
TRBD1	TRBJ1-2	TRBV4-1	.	CASSQGTGARGYTF	TGCGCCAGCAGCCAAGGGACAGGCGCGAGGGGCTACACCTTC
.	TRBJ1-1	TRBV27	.	CASSLSSGNTEAFF	TGTGCCAGCAGTTTATCGTCAGGGAACACTGAAGCTTTCTTT
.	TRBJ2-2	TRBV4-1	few	CASSQERSNTGELFF	TGCGCCAGCAGCCAAGAGAGGAGCAACACCGGGGAGCTGTTTTTT
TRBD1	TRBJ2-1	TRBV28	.	CASSSGQGPQFF	TGTGCCAGCAGTTCAGGACAGGGTCCCCAGTTCTTC
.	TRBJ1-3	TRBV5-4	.	CASSLAGGNTIYF	TGTGCCAGCAGCTTGGCAGGTGGAAACACCATATATTTT
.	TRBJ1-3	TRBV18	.	CASSPPVQGYGTIYF	TGTGCCAGCTCACCACCGGTACAGGGTTATGGGACCATATATTTT
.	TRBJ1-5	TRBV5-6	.	CASSVLQGSNQPQHF	TGTGCCAGCAGCGTCCTACAGGGAAGCAATCAGCCCCAGCATTTT
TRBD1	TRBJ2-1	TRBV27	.	CASSPDRGGYNEQFF	TGTGCCAGCAGCCCGGACAGGGGTGGCTACAATGAGCAGTTCTTC
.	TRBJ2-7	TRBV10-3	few	CAISEFRLLGSYEQYF	TGTGCCATCAGTGAGTTCAGGCTTCTTGGGTCCTACGAGCAGTACTTC
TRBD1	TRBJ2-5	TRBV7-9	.	CASSLGDRGLQETQYF	TGTGCCAGCAGCTTAGGGGACAGGGGGCTTCAAGAGACCCAGTACTTC
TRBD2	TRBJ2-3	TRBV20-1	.	CSATLAAAQYF	TGCAGTGCAACACTAGCGGCGGCGCAGTATTTT
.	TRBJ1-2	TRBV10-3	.	CAISEAPPGENDYGYTF	TGTGCCATCAGTGAGGCACCACCAGGGGAGAACGACTATGGCTACACCTTC
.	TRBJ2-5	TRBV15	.	CATSRASAGQETQYF	TGTGCCACCAGCAGAGCCTCAGCAGGGCAAGAGACCCAGTACTTC
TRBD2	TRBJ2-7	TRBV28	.	CASRTGLVNEQYF	TGTGCCAGCAGGACGGGACTAGTCAACGAGCAGTACTTC
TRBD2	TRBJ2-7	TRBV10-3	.	CAISGEGGTSGLSSYEQYF	TGTGCCATCAGTGGGGAGGGCGGGACTAGCGGGCTCAGCTCCTACGAGCAGTACTTC
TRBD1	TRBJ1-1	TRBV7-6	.	CASSRGQGGTEAFF	TGTGCCAGCAGCCGCGGACAGGGCGGTACTGAAGCTTTCTTT
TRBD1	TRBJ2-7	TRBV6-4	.	CASRGCGAGGPLRQYF	TGTGCCAGCAGGGGGTGTGGGGCAGGGGGACCCCTACGGCAGTACTTC
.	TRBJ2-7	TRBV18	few	CASSPGSNSKEQYF	TGTGCCAGCTCCCCCGGGTCAAACTCTAAAGAGCAGTACTTC
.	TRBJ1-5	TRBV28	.	CASRRGSNQPQHF	TGTGCCAGCAGGAGGGGGAGCAATCAGCCCCAGCATTTT
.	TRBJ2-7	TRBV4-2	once	CASSRSRGSYEQYF	TGTGCCAGCAGCCGTTCTCGGGGAAGCTACGAGCAGTACTTC
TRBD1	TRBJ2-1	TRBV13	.	CASSFLGQGTNEQFF	TGTGCCAGCAGCTTCCTGGGACAGGGCACCAATGAGCAGTTCTTC
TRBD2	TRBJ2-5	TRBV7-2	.	CASSLVAGEETQYF	TGTGCCAGCAGCTTAGTAGCGGGGGAAGAGACCCAGTACTTC
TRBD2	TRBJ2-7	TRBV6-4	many	CASSEPGTRDEQYF	TGTGCCAGCAGCGAGCCCGGGACTAGAGACGAGCAGTACTTC
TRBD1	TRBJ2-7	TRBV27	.	CASSFGTGAQEQYF	TGTGCCAGCAGTTTTGGGACAGGGGCTCAGGAGCAGTACTTC
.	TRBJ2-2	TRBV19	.	CASSPFRGAGELFF	TGTGCCAGCAGTCCCTTCAGGGGCGCCGGGGAGCTGTTTTTT
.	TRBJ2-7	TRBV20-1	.	CSAGHFYEQYF	TGCAGTGCGGGACACTTCTACGAGCAGTACTTC
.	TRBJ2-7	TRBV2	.	CASTPDSTYEQYF	TGTGCCAGCACCCCGGACAGTACCTACGAGCAGTACTTC
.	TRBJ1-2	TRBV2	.	CASSENRELSYGYTF	TGTGCCAGCAGTGAAAACAGGGAGCTAAGCTATGGCTACACCTTC
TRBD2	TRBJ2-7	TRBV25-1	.	CASSESSGRWDEQYF	TGTGCCAGCAGTGAATCTAGCGGGAGATGGGACGAGCAGTACTTC
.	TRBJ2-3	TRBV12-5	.	CASGGQGGTDTQYF	TGTGCTAGTGGGGGACAAGGAGGCACAGATACGCAGTATTTT
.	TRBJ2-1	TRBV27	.	CASSYRSVYNEQFF	TGTGCCAGCAGTTATCGGAGTGTCTACAATGAGCAGTTCTTC
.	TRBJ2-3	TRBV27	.	CASSLFGVSSTDTQYF	TGTGCCAGCAGTTTATTCGGGGTCTCTAGCACAGATACGCAGTATTTT
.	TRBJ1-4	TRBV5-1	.	CASSTGATNEKLFF	TGCGCCAGCAGCACGGGAGCAACTAATGAAAAACTGTTTTTT
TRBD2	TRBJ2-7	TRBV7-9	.	CASSLRLAGNYEQYF	TGTGCCAGCAGCTTACGACTAGCGGGGAACTACGAGCAGTACTTC
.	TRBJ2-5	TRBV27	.	CASSLSLGRQETQYF	TGTGCCAGCAGCCTCAGTCTGGGCAGGCAAGAGACCCAGTACTTC
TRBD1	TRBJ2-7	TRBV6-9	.	CATLTGDEQYF	TGTGCCACCCTCACAGGGGACGAGCAGTACTTC
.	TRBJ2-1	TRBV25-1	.	CASSDSPYNEQFF	TGTGCCAGCAGTGACAGTCCTTACAATGAGCAGTTCTTC
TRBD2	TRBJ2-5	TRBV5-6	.	CASSLRASGSQETQYF	TGTGCCAGCAGCTTAAGGGCTAGCGGATCCCAAGAGACCCAGTACTTC
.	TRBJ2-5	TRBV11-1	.	CASSAGDQETQYF	TGTGCCAGCAGCGCAGGGGACCAAGAGACCCAGTACTTC
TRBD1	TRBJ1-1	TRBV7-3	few	CASSLGRGQGVRKTEAFF	TGTGCCAGCAGCTTGGGGAGAGGACAGGGGGTCAGAAAGACTGAAGCTTTCTTT
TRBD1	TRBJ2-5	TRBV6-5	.	CASSYGTGWETQYF	TGTGCCAGCAGTTACGGGACAGGGTGGGAGACCCAGTACTTC
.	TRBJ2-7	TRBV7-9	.	CASSFSGSSYEQYF	TGTGCCAGCAGCTTTAGCGGAAGTTCCTACGAGCAGTACTTC
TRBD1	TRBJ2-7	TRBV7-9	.	CASSPPGQGAYEQYF	TGTGCCAGCAGCCCCCCGGGACAGGGGGCCTACGAGCAGTACTTC